This T cell receptor beta chain is from a study of CD8+ T cells in alopecia areata. Overall study: Treated patients took oral tofacitinib at 5 to 10 mg twice daily.

It was cDNA, reverse transcribed from extracted RNA, that served as the sequencing template. Clones were read by immunoSEQ multiplex PCR, and TCRdb kept only the in-frame ones, dropping some. This table has approximately 180,000 clones, approximately 52% appearing once. Noted treatment: oral pan-JAK inhibitor, 5-10 mg twice daily. For this clone: As yet, its antigen is unknown. Different DNA sequences within this sample yield the same CDR3.

Study-wide findings and caveats: There were many expanded lesional clones persisting in scalp and blood during tofacitinib.

V gave up 3 bases and J gave up 6 bases, with 7 bases separating them. Germline V CDR1 and CDR2: KGHSH, LQKENI. This CDR3 spans 12 amino acids. The chain is built from TRBV18 and TRBJ2-3; no firm D call. Here the sequenced sample was CD4+ T cells sorted from blood, taken at approximately week 60, from a patient treated with tofacitinib. The sequence was obtained from a human donor with alopecia areata. CDR3 region: CASSPSRDTQYF. DNA for the CDR3: TGTGCCAGCTCACCCTCGAGGGATACGCAGTATTTT.